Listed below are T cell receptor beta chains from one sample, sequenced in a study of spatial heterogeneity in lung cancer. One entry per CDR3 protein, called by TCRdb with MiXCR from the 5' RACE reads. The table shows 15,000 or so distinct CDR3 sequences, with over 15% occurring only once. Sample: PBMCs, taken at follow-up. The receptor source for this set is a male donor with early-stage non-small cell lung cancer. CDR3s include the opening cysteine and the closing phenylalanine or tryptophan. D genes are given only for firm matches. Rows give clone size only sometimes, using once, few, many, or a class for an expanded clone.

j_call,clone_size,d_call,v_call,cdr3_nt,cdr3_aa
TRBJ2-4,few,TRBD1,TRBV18,TGTGCCAGCTCACCGAGACAGGGGGAGCTAGCCAAAAACATTCAGTACTTC,CASSPRQGELAKNIQYF
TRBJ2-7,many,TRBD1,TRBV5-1,TGCGCCAGCAGCCCACTGACAGGGCAATCCTACGAGCAGTACTTC,CASSPLTGQSYEQYF
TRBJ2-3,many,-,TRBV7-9,TGTGCCAGCAGCCGCAGGGACCCGAGCACAGATACGCAGTATTTT,CASSRRDPSTDTQYF
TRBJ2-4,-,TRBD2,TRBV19,TGTGCCAGTATGGGGGGGATCAACATTCAGTACTTC,CASMGGINIQYF
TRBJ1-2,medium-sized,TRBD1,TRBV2,TGTGCCAGCAGAGCGGGACAGGAGCCCGTTAACTTTGGCTACACCTTC,CASRAGQEPVNFGYTF
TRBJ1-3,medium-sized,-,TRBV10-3,TGTGCCATCAGTCCAGGGATTGGTGGAAACACCATATATTTT,CAISPGIGGNTIYF
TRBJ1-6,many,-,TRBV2,TGTGCCAGCAGTGAGGGGGAACCTTCACCCCTCCACTTT,CASSEGEPSPLHF
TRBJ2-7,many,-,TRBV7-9,TGTGCCAGCAGTACAAGGGTGGGGTCATACGAGCAGTACTTC,CASSTRVGSYEQYF
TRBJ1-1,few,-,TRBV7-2,TGTGCCAGCAGGCAGGGGATGAACACTGAAGCTTTCTTT,CASRQGMNTEAFF
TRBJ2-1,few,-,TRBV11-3,TGTGCCAGCAGCTTAGTCAGGGGCAATGAGCAGTTCTTC,CASSLVRGNEQFF
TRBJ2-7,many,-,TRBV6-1,TGTGCCAGCAGTGAGCGCTATCGGGTGCAGTACTTC,CASSERYRVQYF
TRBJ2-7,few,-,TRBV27,TGTGCCAGCAGTTTCACAGGGTTCTCCTACGAGCAGTACTTC,CASSFTGFSYEQYF
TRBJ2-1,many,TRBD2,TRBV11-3,TGTGCCAGCAGCTCCCCCGACTGGACTAGCGGGGGGCTCTACAATGAGCAGTTCTTC,CASSSPDWTSGGLYNEQFF
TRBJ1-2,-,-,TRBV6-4,TGTGCCAGCAGTGAGGAGGAGGGAGTGGATGGCTACACCTTC,CASSEEEGVDGYTF
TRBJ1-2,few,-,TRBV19,TGTGCCAGTAGTACTCCGACAGGAAAACGTTATGGCTACACCTTC,CASSTPTGKRYGYTF
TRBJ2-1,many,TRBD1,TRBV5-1,TGCGCCAGCAGCGTCGATGGGACAGGGGGCGAGAATGAGCAGTTCTTC,CASSVDGTGGENEQFF
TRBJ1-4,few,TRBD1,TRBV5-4,TGTGCCAGCAGCGACGCCAAAGCCGGACAGGGATCTAATGAAAAACTGTTTTTT,CASSDAKAGQGSNEKLFF
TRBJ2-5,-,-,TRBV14,TGTGCCAGCAGCCAACCGGGCAGTATACAAGAGACCCAGTACTTC,CASSQPGSIQETQYF
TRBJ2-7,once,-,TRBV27,TGTGCCAGCAGTCACCTGGTCGGGTCGTCCGAGCAGTACTTC,CASSHLVGSSEQYF
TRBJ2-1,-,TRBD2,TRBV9,TGTGCCAGCAGCCACTTTCGCGGGGGGGCGTCCTACAATGAGCAGTTCTTC,CASSHFRGGASYNEQFF
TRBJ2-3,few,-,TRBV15,TGTGCCACCCTTGAACAGTCCACAGATACGCAGTATTTT,CATLEQSTDTQYF
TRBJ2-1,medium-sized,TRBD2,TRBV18,TGTGCCAGCTCACCGAGCGGGGGATCCTACAATGAGCAGTTCTTC,CASSPSGGSYNEQFF
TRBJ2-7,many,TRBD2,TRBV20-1,TGCAGTGCTAGAGGGACTAGCGGGGGCTCCTACGAGCAGTACTTC,CSARGTSGGSYEQYF
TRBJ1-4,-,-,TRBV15,TGTGCCACCAGCAGAGAGACAGTTGGGGAAAAACTGTTTTTT,CATSRETVGEKLFF